This T cell receptor (beta chain) was sequenced for a study of T cell repertoires in cytomegalovirus infection. Across the study: From public TCR beta signatures came an indication of both CMV infection and matching HLA type.

Germline-derived CDR1 and CDR2 are LGHNT and FRNRAP. The CDR3 totals 14 residues. V lost 7 bases, J lost 0 bases, and 10 bases lay in between. TCRdb used MiXCR to reprocess the reads, holding one entry per CDR3 protein. The repertoire includes fewer than 550,000 distinct CDR3 sequences, about 11% of them detected once, and 9.5% to 13% sits in the top ten. This clonotype was observed at least ten times. The chain uses TRBV12-5 and TRBJ2-1; tentative D call: TRBD1 (5 bases). The receptor was derived from a human donor in good health (CMV status not recorded). Some clones in this sample may be carry-over from other donors' samples. Sequenced input: PBMCs. CDR3 region: CASVGPSSYNEQFF. The CDR3 DNA is TGTGCTAGTGTGGGGCCTAGCTCCTACAATGAGCAGTTCTTC.